What follows are 27 T cell receptor beta chains derived from one specimen sequenced in a study of T cells in localized non-small cell lung cancer. Some clones are missing from TCRdb's copy, which holds only in-frame ones; the method was immunoSEQ multiplex PCR. The repertoire holds just over 15,000 clones, around 87% seen once, with 27% in the top ten. Sequences were derived from peripheral blood mononuclear cells, sampled before any cancer treatment. These receptors were collected from a male donor older than 55 with stage II lung adenocarcinoma.

The V call is TRBV5-1, the J call TRBJ2-5; the match to TRBD1 covers 7 bases. Germline V gene sequence: CDR1 SGHRS, CDR2 YFSETQ. The junction had 7 bases not matched to a gene; V was cut back by 0 bases and J by 5 bases. The CDR3 runs 15 residues. CDR3 loop: CASSLDPGGSETQYF. In DNA form, the CDR3 reads TGCGCCAGCAGCTTGGACCCAGGGGGTTCGGAGACCCAGTACTTC.

The chain couples TRBV18 to TRBJ2-7, with D hard to call. Germline CDR1 and CDR2: KGHSH and LQKENI. The V end lost 2 bases, the J end lost 6 bases, and 8 bases lay between the germline ends. The CDR3 length is 12 residues. The CDR3 DNA reads TGTGCCAGCTCACCAGGGTCCGGCGAGCAGTACTTC. It specifies CASSPGSGEQYF.

V gene TRBV5-1 combines with J gene TRBJ1-2, with no clear D. This CDR3 region has 14 residues. Per the germline V gene, CDR1 is SGHRS and CDR2 is YFSETQ. Deletions cut 0 bases from V and 3 bases from J, with 9 bases between. For the CDR3, the DNA is TGCGCCAGCAGCTTGGGGCCCCCCCACTATGGCTACACCTTC. Its protein product is CASSLGPPHYGYTF.

The chain has TRBV5-4 and TRBJ2-1, with TRBD2 identical over 9 bases. Per germline, CDR1 SGHNT and CDR2 YYREEE (reference sequence). J gave up 8 bases and V 0 bases, and 9 bases lay outside the gene matches. This CDR3 comprises 16 residues. The CDR3 loop reads CASSLGAAGGWDEQFF. For the CDR3, the DNA is TGTGCCAGCAGCTTGGGAGCTGCGGGAGGGTGGGATGAGCAGTTCTTC.

This clone was found once. This chain links TRBV10-3 with TRBJ1-1; a weak D match, TRBD1 (6 bases). The CDR3 extends over 12 amino acids. V lost 2 bases and J lost 8, with 9 bases in between. Germline V gene data show CDR1 as ENHRY and CDR2 as SYGVKD. This CDR3 is CAISEQQGEAFF. The DNA for the CDR3 is TGTGCCATCAGTGAGCAACAGGGAGAAGCTTTCTTT.

The chain links TRBV11-2 to TRBJ2-7; tentatively, D is TRBD1 (6 bases). The CDR3 length is 13 residues. The germline gives CDR1 SGHAT, CDR2 FQNNGV. V lost 1 base to trimming and J lost 13 bases, with 17 bases between them. The DNA of the CDR3 is TGTGCCAGCAGCTTAGCTCGACAGGTCCGTATTTACTTC. This gives the protein CASSLARQVRIYF.

This clone was seen more than once but under ten times. The rearrangement uses TRBV5-5 and TRBJ1-3, with TRBD1 as a possible D gene (5 bases). CDR1 and CDR2 (germline): SGHKS, YYEKEE (reference sequence). The CDR3 is 15 residues long. V gave up 3 bases and J gave up 2 bases, with 12 bases separating them. The CDR3 nucleotides are TGTGCCAGCAGCTCTACCGGGACTCCTGGAAACACCATATATTTT. Translated: CASSSTGTPGNTIYF.

CDR3 residues: CASSEGQGRDIQYF. In DNA form, the CDR3 reads TGTGCCAGCAGCGAGGGACAGGGTAGGGACATTCAGTACTTC. The V gene is TRBV5-4, the J gene TRBJ2-4, with 9 bases that match TRBD1. The CDR3 runs 14 residues. After removal of 4 bases from V and 8 bases from J, the junction contained 7 bases not matched to a gene. Looked up from germline, CDR1 is SGHNT and CDR2 is YYREEE (reference sequence).

The chain is built from TRBV28 and TRBJ2-7; 7 positions agree with TRBD2. CDR3 size: 15 residues. The germline V gene has CDR1 MDHEN and CDR2 SYDVKM. J gave up 4 bases and V 3 bases, and 9 bases lay outside the gene matches. CDR3 nucleotides: TGTGCCAGCAGTTTCCCTGGGGGGGGGAGGTACGAGCAGTACTTC. It encodes CASSFPGGGRYEQYF.

The rearrangement joins TRBV9 to TRBJ2-1; possibly TRBD2 for D (6 bases). Trimming took 0 bases from V and 6 from J, leaving 10 bases between them. CDR1 and CDR2 (germline): SGDLS, YYNGEE. The CDR3 is made up of 14 amino acids. CDR3 in amino acids: CASSVVGSGNEQFF. The CDR3 DNA sequence: TGTGCCAGCAGCGTAGTCGGTAGCGGCAATGAGCAGTTCTTC. Using reference TRBV9 and TRBJ2-1 for the parts outside the CDR3, the full variable domain is DSGVTQTPKHLITATGQRVTLRCSPRSGDLSVYWYQQSLDQGLQFLIQYYNGEERAKGNILERFSAQQFPDLHSELNLSSLELGDSALYFCASSVVGSGNEQFFGPGTRLTVL.

As DNA, the CDR3 is TGCGCCAGCAGCCAAGATGAAGGGTACCAAGAGACCCAGTACTTC. It is translated as CASSQDEGYQETQYF. The chain couples TRBV4-1 to TRBJ2-5; D unresolved. This CDR3 has 15 residues. CDR1 and CDR2 (germline): MGHRA, YSYEKL. Trimming removed 0 bases from V and 0 bases from J, with 8 bases in between.

This sequence joins TRBV14 and TRBJ2-1; 15 nucleotides match TRBD2. This CDR3 is 15 amino acids long. With V trimmed by 5 bases and J by 10 bases, 6 bases remained unmatched. The germline V gene has CDR1 SGHDN and CDR2 FVKESK. The chain's CDR3 is CASSKGLAGGGEQFF. For the CDR3, the DNA is TGTGCCAGCAGCAAGGGACTAGCGGGAGGCGGGGAGCAGTTCTTC.

V and J are TRBV28 and TRBJ1-1, with D maybe TRBD1 (5 bases). In germline, CDR1 is MDHEN, CDR2 SYDVKM. There are 14 residues in the CDR3. V lost 2 bases, J lost 5 bases, and 12 bases lay in between. Here the CDR3 DNA reads TGTGCCAGCAGTTTAGCAGGGAGAGGGACTGAAGCTTTCTTT. Its translation: CASSLAGRGTEAFF.

The chain recombines TRBV7-3 with TRBJ2-1; TRBD1 matches at 8 bases. Germline values: CDR1 SGHTA, CDR2 FQGTGA. V trimming: 8 bases; J trimming: 2 bases; junction bases outside the gene matches: 5. The CDR3 runs 14 residues. CDR3: CASASGGAYNEQFF. In nucleotides, the CDR3 is TGTGCCAGCGCTTCAGGGGGCGCCTACAATGAGCAGTTCTTC.

V and J are TRBV10-3 and TRBJ2-1; 14 positions agree with TRBD2. From germline, CDR1 is ENHRY and CDR2 SYGVKD. The CDR3 covers 16 residues. Trimming cost V 4 bases and J 5 bases; bases outside gene matches: 4. The CDR3 bases are TGTGCCATCAGTGCTGGACTAGCGGGAGGTGACAATGAGCAGTTCTTC. As protein: CAISAGLAGGDNEQFF.

This clone appeared once. V and J are TRBV6-1 and TRBJ1-1, with D unresolved. This CDR3 region has 12 residues. Trimming stripped 2 bases from V and 5 bases from J, with 6 bases between. Germline CDR1 is MNHNS and CDR2 is SASEGT. CDR3 nucleotides: TGTGCCAGCAGTGAACCCTATACTGAAGCTTTCTTT. Its translation: CASSEPYTEAFF.

The V gene is TRBV28, the J gene TRBJ2-1, with 9 bases that match TRBD2. The V and J ends lost 3 bases and 9 bases, in that order; junction bases with no gene match: 6. This CDR3 has 14 amino acids. Germline CDR1 and CDR2: MDHEN and SYDVKM. In DNA, the CDR3 is TGTGCCAGCAGTTTTCGCGGGAGGGCCGCTGAGCAGTTCTTC. It is translated as CASSFRGRAAEQFF.

V and J are TRBV18 and TRBJ1-1; D is uncertain. V lost 1 base and J 2 bases, leaving 11 bases between the germline ends. The germline gives CDR1 KGHSH, CDR2 LQKENI. The CDR3 contains 15 residues. The CDR3 protein is CASSPLLHDNTEAFF. The CDR3 DNA reads TGTGCCAGCTCACCACTCCTACACGATAACACTGAAGCTTTCTTT.

The CDR3 sequence is CASSRDAGITNEKLFF. The CDR3 coding sequence is TGTGCCAGCAGCCGGGACGCTGGCATAACTAATGAAAAACTGTTTTTT. J is TRBJ1-4 and V is TRBV7-9, with a weak D call TRBD1 (5 bases). V lost 5 bases to trimming and J lost 1 base, with 14 bases between them. CDR3 size: 16 residues. CDR1 and CDR2 from the germline V gene are SEHNR and FQNEAQ (reference sequence).

The chain is built from TRBV29-1 and TRBJ1-1; tentatively, D is TRBD1 (5 bases). Germline CDR1 SQVTM, CDR2 ANQGSEA. V dropped 4 bases and J dropped 0 bases, with 9 bases sitting between them. The CDR3 covers 13 residues. CDR3 DNA sequence: TGCAGCGTTGGCAGGGTACTGAACACTGAAGCTTTCTTT. It translates to CSVGRVLNTEAFF.

J is TRBJ2-2 and V is TRBV6-1, with D tentatively TRBD2 (5 bases). CDR1 and CDR2 from the germline V gene are MNHNS and SASEGT. The CDR3 runs to 14 residues. V was shortened by 10 bases and J by 1 base, with 13 bases between the two germline ends. Here the CDR3 reads CAILLRGNTGELFF. For the CDR3, the DNA is TGTGCCATCCTTCTCCGGGGGAACACCGGGGAGCTGTTTTTT.

This clone was recorded a few times. The chain joins TRBV5-4 to TRBJ2-7; D may correspond to TRBD1 or TRBD2 (6 bases each). V shed 1 base and J shed 7 bases, with 15 bases lying between them. This CDR3 contains 14 residues. Germline-derived CDR1 and CDR2 are SGHNT and YYREEE (reference sequence). DNA of the CDR3: TGTGCCAGCAGCTTGTGGTCGGGGGCGCAGGAGCAGTACTTC. This codes for CASSLWSGAQEQYF.

Here the CDR3 reads CATLDRGRTEAFF. In nucleotides, the CDR3 is TGTGCCACCCTAGACAGGGGGAGGACTGAAGCTTTCTTT. The chain has TRBV15 and TRBJ1-1; 9 bases align to TRBD1. Germline trimming cut 8 bases from V and 5 bases from J; bases unmatched to any gene: 6. CDR1 and CDR2 (germline): LNHNV, YYDKDF (reference sequence). The CDR3 extends over 13 amino acids.

DNA for the CDR3: TGCGCCAGCAGCTTGGGGGGTCAAGAGACCCAGTACTTC. It yields the protein CASSLGGQETQYF. The chain joins TRBV5-1 to TRBJ2-5, with D hard to call. CDR1 is SGHRS and CDR2 is YFSETQ in the germline V gene. The CDR3 sequence is 13 residues long. Trimming removed 0 bases from V and 2 bases from J, with 5 bases in between.

This chain joins TRBV27 and TRBJ2-2; TRBD2 is a possible D gene (5 bases). Germline-derived CDR1 and CDR2 are MNHEY and SMNVEV (reference sequence). CDR3 size: 13 residues. With 5 bases removed from V and 4 bases from J, the gap between germline ends came to 8 bases. CDR3 bases: TGTGCCAGCAGTAGAGGGTCCACCGGGGAGCTGTTTTTT. Translated: CASSRGSTGELFF.

This chain uses TRBV6-5 with TRBJ1-2; D may be TRBD1 (5 bases). Trimming removed 0 bases at V and 4 bases at J, with 12 bases between. The CDR3 has 15 residues. CDR1 MNHEY and CDR2 SVGAGI come from the germline V gene. CDR3 region: CASSYSGRGGYGYTF. CDR3 bases: TGTGCCAGCAGTTACTCGGGCCGGGGCGGCTATGGCTACACCTTC.

The chain couples TRBV7-9 to TRBJ1-1, with D possibly TRBD1 on 6 matching bases. The V gene's germline CDR1 is SEHNR and CDR2 FQNEAQ (reference sequence). V was trimmed by 7 bases and J by 3 bases, leaving 21 bases between them. This CDR3 is built from 16 residues. CDR3 sequence: CASTPWRGQGDTEAFF. The CDR3 bases are TGTGCCAGCACCCCGTGGCGGGGGCAAGGGGACACTGAAGCTTTCTTT.